Shown below are 10 T cell receptor beta chains from a single sample sequenced in a study of OX40 agonist ivuxolimab in advanced cancers. The repertoire was sequenced with immunoSEQ multiplex PCR; TCRdb's copy has only in-frame clones and lacks some. The repertoire holds 20,000 to 25,000 clones, with around 89% as singletons. The input for sequencing was CD4+ or CD8+ T cells sorted from blood, taken in a trial of the OX40 agonist ivuxolimab. These TCRs come from an adult with an advanced solid tumor such as melanoma, head and neck, liver or kidney cancer.

This clone was seen more than once but under ten times. The V gene is TRBV6-1, the J gene TRBJ2-7; 11 bases match TRBD2. The CDR3 totals 16 residues. Germline loops: CDR1 MNHNS, CDR2 SASEGT. Trimming removed 2 bases from V and 0 bases from J; junction bases left unmatched: 3. The CDR3: CASSETGTSGSYEQYF. The CDR3 DNA sequence: TGTGCCAGCAGTGAAACCGGGACTAGCGGCTCCTACGAGCAGTACTTC.

The J gene is TRBJ1-5, the V gene TRBV28; no reliable D call. From germline, CDR1 is MDHEN and CDR2 SYDVKM. The CDR3 runs 14 residues. V was shortened by 6 bases and J by 0 bases, with 9 bases between the two germline ends. This chain's CDR3 is CASRTSYSNQPQHF. The DNA for the CDR3 is TGTGCCAGCAGGACAAGTTATAGCAATCAGCCCCAGCATTTT.

DNA for the CDR3: TGTGCCAGCAGTTTCAGTATGAACACTGAAGCTTTCTTT. It encodes CASSFSMNTEAFF. V and J are TRBV27 and TRBJ1-1; D ambiguous. Trimming stripped 3 bases from V and 0 bases from J, with 5 bases between. Germline V gene data show CDR1 as MNHEY and CDR2 as SMNVEV (reference sequence). The CDR3 is 13 residues long.

This clone was found a few times. The chain recombines TRBV6-5 with TRBJ1-5, with no clear D. V shed 0 bases and J shed 4 bases, with 7 bases lying between them. The CDR3 runs to 14 residues. Germline CDR1 is MNHEY and CDR2 is SVGAGI. CDR3 DNA sequence: TGTGCCAGCAGTTACTCTGAGGGAAATCAGCCCCAGCATTTT. It yields the protein CASSYSEGNQPQHF.

The chain has TRBV6-5 and TRBJ2-7; the D gene is possibly TRBD2 (6 bases). The CDR3 length is 15 residues. Between the trimmed V and J ends, which lost 3 bases and 4 bases, there was a span of 16 bases. CDR1 MNHEY and CDR2 SVGAGI come from the germline V gene. The CDR3 nucleotides are TGTGCCAGCAGTTATGGTAGGGGAGGCATGTACGAGCAGTACTTC. As protein: CASSYGRGGMYEQYF.

The V call is TRBV6-1, the J call TRBJ2-7, with 8 bases fitting TRBD1. Germline trimming cut 3 bases from V and 5 bases from J; bases unmatched to any gene: 6. Germline CDR1 reads MNHNS; CDR2 reads SASEGT. There are 14 residues in the CDR3. The CDR3 nucleotides read TGTGCCAGCAGTGACGGCCAGGGGGCGGACGAGCAGTACTTC. Its translation: CASSDGQGADEQYF.

CDR3 nucleotides: TGTGCCTGCGGGCTCATCACAGATACGCAGTATTTT. Protein sequence: CACGLITDTQYF. The rearrangement joins TRBV13 to TRBJ2-3; a weak D match, TRBD2 (5 bases). The CDR3 is 12 amino acids. V was trimmed by 11 bases and J by 2 bases, leaving 11 bases between them. Germline V gene lookup returns CDR1 PRHDT and CDR2 FYEKMQ (reference sequence).

The J gene is TRBJ2-1, the V gene TRBV7-8, with D perhaps matching TRBD2 (5 bases). This CDR3 has 12 residues. Germline V gene data show CDR1 as SGHVS and CDR2 as FQNEAQ. V shed 8 bases and J shed 7 bases, with 12 bases lying between them. CDR3 in DNA: TGTGCCAGCGGCGAAGGGAGTAATGAGCAGTTCTTC. This gives the protein CASGEGSNEQFF.

V is TRBV5-4 and J is TRBJ1-1; 11 positions match TRBD1. Germline V gene lookup returns CDR1 SGHNT and CDR2 YYREEE (reference sequence). The trim removed 4 bases at V and 1 base at J, leaving 6 bases unmatched. The CDR3 sequence is 16 residues long. The CDR3 bases are TGTGCCAGCAGCGCGGGGACAGGGGGGACGAACACTGAAGCTTTCTTT. Protein: CASSAGTGGTNTEAFF.

The chain couples TRBV19 to TRBJ2-5, with 9 positions matching TRBD2. J lost 3 bases, V lost 8 bases, and 10 bases had no gene match. Germline assignment: CDR1 LNHDA and CDR2 SQIVND (reference sequence). This CDR3 comprises 15 residues. The CDR3 protein is CASCDAGGAEETQYF. CDR3 nucleotides: TGTGCCAGTTGTGATGCGGGGGGGGCAGAAGAGACCCAGTACTTC.